These 5 T cell receptor beta chains were sequenced from one sample in a study of cytomegalovirus exposure and HLA in healthy donors. The primer mix had 60 Vbeta and 13 Jbeta primers. Clones were sequenced by immunoSEQ multiplex PCR, and TCRdb holds only the in-frame ones, with some missing. Among about 140,000 clones listed, over 75% were seen once. What was sequenced was PBMCs. Receptors were obtained from a middle-aged man in good health and CMV-seronegative.

The V and J genes are TRBV5-1 and TRBJ1-1; D is possibly TRBD1 (5 bases). This CDR3 has 12 amino acids. The V and J ends lost 5 bases and 8 bases respectively, with 13 bases between them. From germline, CDR1 is SGHRS and CDR2 YFSETQ. CDR3 in amino acids: CASRGRGSEAFF. The CDR3 DNA reads TGCGCCAGCAGAGGGAGGGGTTCCGAAGCTTTCTTT.

The chain combines TRBV27 with TRBJ1-6; tentatively, D is TRBD1 (5 bases). The length of the CDR3 is 15 residues. Germline V gene data show CDR1 as MNHEY and CDR2 as SMNVEV (reference sequence). V lost 7 bases and J lost 4, with 14 bases in between. The CDR3 nucleotides read TGTGCCAGCAACTGGGAGGGGATTTATAATTCACCCCTCCACTTT. This sequence encodes CASNWEGIYNSPLHF.

V gene TRBV11-2 combines with J gene TRBJ2-6; 7 nucleotides match TRBD1. The CDR3 sequence is 18 residues long. CDR1 SGHAT and CDR2 FQNNGV come from the germline V gene. The V gene end was trimmed by 5 bases and the J gene end by 4 bases; junction bases not matched to a gene: 14. The CDR3 sequence: CASSTRQGRAVGANVLTF. Here the CDR3 DNA reads TGTGCCAGCAGCACCAGACAGGGCAGGGCCGTCGGGGCCAACGTCCTGACTTTC.

The genes are TRBV27 and TRBJ2-1; TRBD2 aligns across 15 bases. Germline V gene lookup returns CDR1 MNHEY and CDR2 SMNVEV (reference sequence). The CDR3 is 18 amino acids. After removal of 6 bases from V and 2 bases from J, the junction contained 8 bases not matched to a gene. CDR3 coding DNA: TGTGCCAGCAGCATCAGCGGACTAGCGGGAGGGGCCTACAATGAGCAGTTCTTC. It is translated as CASSISGLAGGAYNEQFF.

The V call is TRBV28, the J call TRBJ2-1; TRBD2 aligns across 12 bases. The V gene's germline CDR1 is MDHEN and CDR2 SYDVKM. CDR3 length: 18 residues. The junction had 13 bases not matched to a gene; V was cut back by 7 bases and J by 3 bases. The DNA for the CDR3 is TGTGCCAGCACTCCTTCCCGGACTAGCGGGAAAAGCTACAATGAGCAGTTCTTC. Translation: CASTPSRTSGKSYNEQFF.